This T cell receptor (beta chain) was found in a study of PD-L1 blockade in urothelial cancer. The data were produced by immunoSEQ multiplex PCR, yet TCRdb's version contains in-frame clones alone and is incomplete. The sample contains about 72,000 clones, around 84% of which appear only once. The germline V gene encodes CDR1 MDHEN and CDR2 SYDVKM. Unmatched junction bases numbered 9, after V lost 6 bases and J lost 8 bases. The CDR3 loop spans 14 amino acids. The source was PBMCs, collected around atezolizumab (anti-PD-L1) treatment. The receptor comes from a man between 65 and 85 years old with urothelial cancer. The chain couples TRBV28 to TRBJ1-3; 8 bases fit TRBD1. The CDR3 loop is CASSPPGQGYTIYF. The CDR3 bases are TGTGCCAGCAGCCCCCCCGGACAGGGATACACCATATATTTT.